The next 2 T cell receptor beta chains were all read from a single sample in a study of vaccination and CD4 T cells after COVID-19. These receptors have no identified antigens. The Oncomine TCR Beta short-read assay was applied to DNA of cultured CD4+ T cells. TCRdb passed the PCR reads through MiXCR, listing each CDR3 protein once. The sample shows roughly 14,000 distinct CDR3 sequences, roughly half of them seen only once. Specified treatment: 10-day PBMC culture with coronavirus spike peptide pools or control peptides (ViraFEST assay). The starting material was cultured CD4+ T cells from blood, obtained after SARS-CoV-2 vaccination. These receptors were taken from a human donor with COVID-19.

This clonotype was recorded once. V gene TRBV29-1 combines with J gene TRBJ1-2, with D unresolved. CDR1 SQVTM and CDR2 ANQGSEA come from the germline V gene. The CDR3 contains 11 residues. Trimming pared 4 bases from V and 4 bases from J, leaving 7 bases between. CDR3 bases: TGCAGCGTTGTGGTCGGCTATGGCTACACCTTC. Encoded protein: CSVVVGYGYTF.

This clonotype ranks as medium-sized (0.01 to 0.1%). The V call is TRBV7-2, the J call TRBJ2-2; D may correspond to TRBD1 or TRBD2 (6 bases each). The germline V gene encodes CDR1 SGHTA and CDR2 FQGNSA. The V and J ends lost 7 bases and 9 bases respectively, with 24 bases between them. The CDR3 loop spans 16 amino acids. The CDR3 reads CASNQRGSGALRELFF. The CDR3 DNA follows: TGTGCCAGCAACCAAAGGGGGTCGGGGGCTCTTCGGGAGCTGTTTTTT.